This T cell receptor beta chain derives from a study of OX40 agonist ivuxolimab in advanced cancers. General notes on the study: Ivuxolimab was a fully human IgG2 agonistic monoclonal antibody targeting the costimulatory receptor OX40 (CD134). Intravenous ivuxolimab was administered to patients every 2 weeks at six dose levels: 0.01, 0.1, 0.3, 1.5, 3 and 10 mg/kg. Partial responses occurred in three dose-escalation patients, of whom one had hepatocellular carcinoma and two had cutaneous melanoma. Peripheral TCRbeta sequencing was intended to test whether TCR sequence diversity was altered and clonal T-cell expansion was caused by ivuxolimab. A male proportion of under 85% and a mean age of about 60 years, ranging from about 20 to 79, were recorded for the dose-escalation cohort. Of the approximately 50 patients in dose escalation, approximately 20 had hepatocellular carcinoma, some 15 had melanoma, 9 had renal cell carcinoma and 9 had head and neck cancer. The paper describes the monotherapy dose-escalation part (N of about 54 patients) of the phase I trial of ivuxolimab. Prior anti-PD-1, anti-PD-L1 or anti-CTLA-4 therapy was permitted, and less than 45% of dose-escalation patients had received checkpoint inhibitors. General conclusions and limits of the study: In the 0.1-3.0 mg/kg groups, partial responders were among the patients with the lowest normalized peripheral clonal expansion, particularly in CD8+ T cells. After ivuxolimab, expanded clones were on average more numerous among CD8+ T cells than among CD4+ T cells. At doses of 0.1 to 3.0 mg/kg, clonal expansion of both CD4+ and CD8+ T cells in blood was seen between baseline and week 6. Low levels of normalized T-cell clonal expansion were also seen in some nonresponding patients. Antigen specificity was not determined for the clonally expanded peripheral T cells.

The trial excluded patients who had a history of autoimmune disease or were on systemic immunosuppression. Peripheral blood for TCR sequencing was collected from all dose cohorts at baseline, on cycle 4 day 1, and on cycle 7 day 1. Samples came from an open-label, multicenter, first-in-human phase I dose-escalation trial of ivuxolimab. Adults with locally advanced or metastatic head and neck squamous cell, hepatocellular, melanoma or renal cell carcinoma were enrolled in the trial. Before TCR sequencing, CD4+ T cells and CD8+ T cells from peripheral blood were sorted into separate populations. To sequence the TCRbeta CDR3 region, genomic DNA was isolated from the sorted cells. The immunoSEQ Assay was used to sequence the TCRbeta CDR3 regions. Entries here come from immuneACCESS through TCRdb and include only in-frame sequences with V and J called. Some clones fail to appear in such tables; in the studies checked, an unresolved V gene covers under half of the shortfall, and the cause of the remainder is unknown. The sample table shows roughly 77,000 clones, and 85% to 95% are seen once. The ten largest clones take up 11% of the sample.

In the germline V gene (reference sequence), CDR1 corresponds to MNHEY and CDR2 to SMNVEV. Counted from cysteine to phenylalanine, this CDR3 has 14 amino acids. The DNA shown is the 42-base CDR3, in frame from base 1. V lost 3 bases and J lost 7 bases, and the count of bases not matched to a germline gene is 9. Of note for this clone: Its antigen is currently not known. No base-level quality is on record; no much larger clone is a single base apart.

The receptor was isolated from an adult with an advanced solid tumor such as melanoma, head and neck, liver or kidney cancer. The sample consisted of CD4+ or CD8+ T cells sorted from blood, taken in a trial of the OX40 agonist ivuxolimab. The rearrangement combines TRBV27 with TRBJ2-7; 7 bases in between match TRBD1. Here the CDR3 is given as CASSLRGQIEEQYF. The nucleotides are TGTGCCAGCAGTTTGAGGGGGCAGATAGAAGAGCAGTACTTC.